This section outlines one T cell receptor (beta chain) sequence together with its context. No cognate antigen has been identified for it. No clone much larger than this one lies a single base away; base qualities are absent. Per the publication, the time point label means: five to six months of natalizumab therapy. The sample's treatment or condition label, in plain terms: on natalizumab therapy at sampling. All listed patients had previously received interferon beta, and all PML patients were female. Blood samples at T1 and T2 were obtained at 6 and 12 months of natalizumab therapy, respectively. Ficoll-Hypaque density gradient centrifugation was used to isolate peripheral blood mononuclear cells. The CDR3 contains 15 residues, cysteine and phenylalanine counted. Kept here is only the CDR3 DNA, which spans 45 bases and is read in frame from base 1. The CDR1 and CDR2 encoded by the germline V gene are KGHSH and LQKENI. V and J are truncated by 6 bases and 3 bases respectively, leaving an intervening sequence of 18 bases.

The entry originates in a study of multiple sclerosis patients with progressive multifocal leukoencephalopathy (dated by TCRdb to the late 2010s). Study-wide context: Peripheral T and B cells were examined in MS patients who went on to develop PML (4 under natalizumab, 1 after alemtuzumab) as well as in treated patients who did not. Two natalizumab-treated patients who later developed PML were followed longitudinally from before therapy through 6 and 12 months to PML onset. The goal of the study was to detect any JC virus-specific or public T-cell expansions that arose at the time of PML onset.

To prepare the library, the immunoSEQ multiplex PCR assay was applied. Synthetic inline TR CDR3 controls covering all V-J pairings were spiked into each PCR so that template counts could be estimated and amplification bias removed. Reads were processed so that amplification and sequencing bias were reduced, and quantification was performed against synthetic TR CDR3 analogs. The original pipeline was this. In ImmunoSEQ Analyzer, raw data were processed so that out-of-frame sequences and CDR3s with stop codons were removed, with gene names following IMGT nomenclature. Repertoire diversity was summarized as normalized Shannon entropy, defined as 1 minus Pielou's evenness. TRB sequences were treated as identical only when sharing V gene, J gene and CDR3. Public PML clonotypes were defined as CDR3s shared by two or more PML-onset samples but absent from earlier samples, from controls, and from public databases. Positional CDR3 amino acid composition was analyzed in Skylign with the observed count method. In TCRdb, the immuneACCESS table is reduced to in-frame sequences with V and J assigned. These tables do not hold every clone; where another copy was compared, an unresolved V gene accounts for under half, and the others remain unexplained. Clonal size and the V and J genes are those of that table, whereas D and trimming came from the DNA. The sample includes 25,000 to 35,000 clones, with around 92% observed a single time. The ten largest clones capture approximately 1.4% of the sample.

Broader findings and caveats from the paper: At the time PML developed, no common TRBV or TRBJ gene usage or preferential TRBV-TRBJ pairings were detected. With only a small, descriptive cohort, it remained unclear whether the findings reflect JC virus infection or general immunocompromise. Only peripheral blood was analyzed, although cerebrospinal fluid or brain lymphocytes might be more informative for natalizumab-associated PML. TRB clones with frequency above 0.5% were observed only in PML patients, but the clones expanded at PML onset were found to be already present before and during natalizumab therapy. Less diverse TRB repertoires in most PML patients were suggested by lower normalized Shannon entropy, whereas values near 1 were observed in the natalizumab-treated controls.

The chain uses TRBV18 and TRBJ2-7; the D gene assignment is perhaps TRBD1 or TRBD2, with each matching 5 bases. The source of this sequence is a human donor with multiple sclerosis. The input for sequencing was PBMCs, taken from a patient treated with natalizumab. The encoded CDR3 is CASSVSRDGNYEQYF. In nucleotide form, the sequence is TGTGCCAGCTCGGTCTCCCGGGACGGAAACTACGAGCAGTACTTC.